This T cell receptor (beta chain) was profiled in a study of OX40 agonist ivuxolimab in advanced cancers. Across the study: The dose of intravenous ivuxolimab that patients received every 2 weeks ranged from 0.01 to 10 mg/kg.

Some clones are missing from TCRdb's copy, which holds only in-frame ones; the method was immunoSEQ multiplex PCR. The sample holds approximately 81,000 clones, over 75% seen once. The CDR3 sequence is 15 residues long. Germline V gene lookup returns CDR1 SGDLS and CDR2 YYNGEE. The junction had 4 bases not matched to a gene; V was cut back by 0 bases and J by 3 bases. Enrollment shut out patients with autoimmune disease history or systemic immunosuppression. The TCR sequence derives from an adult with an advanced solid tumor such as melanoma, head and neck, liver or kidney cancer. The sequenced sample was CD4+ or CD8+ T cells sorted from blood, obtained in a trial of the OX40 agonist ivuxolimab. This chain connects TRBV9 to TRBJ2-3; 7 bases are a match to TRBD2. In nucleotides, the CDR3 is TGTGCCAGCAGCGTAGGCGGGAGTGCAACAGATACGCAGTATTTT. It encodes CASSVGGSATDTQYF.